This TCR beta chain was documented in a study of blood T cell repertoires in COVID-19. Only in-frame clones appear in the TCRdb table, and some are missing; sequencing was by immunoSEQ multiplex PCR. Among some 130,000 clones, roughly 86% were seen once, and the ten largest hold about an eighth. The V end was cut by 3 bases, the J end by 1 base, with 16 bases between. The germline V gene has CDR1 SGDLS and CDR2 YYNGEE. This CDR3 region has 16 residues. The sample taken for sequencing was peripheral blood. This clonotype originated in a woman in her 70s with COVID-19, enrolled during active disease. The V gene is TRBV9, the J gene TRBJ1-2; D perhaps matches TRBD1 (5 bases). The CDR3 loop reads CASSEDINIVNYGYTF. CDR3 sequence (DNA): TGTGCCAGCAGCGAGGACATTAATATAGTTAACTATGGCTACACCTTC.